These T cell receptor beta chains were read from a single sample in a study of cytomegalovirus exposure and HLA in healthy donors. Profiled with immunoSEQ multiplex PCR; TCRdb holds only in-frame clones, not every one. The sample has 150,000 to 200,000 clones; around 77% are singletons. The sequenced sample consisted of PBMCs. The receptors were sampled from a woman in her 30s in good health and CMV-seronegative. Both conserved end residues are part of each CDR3. Where a row states a size, it is once, few, many or the class of an expanded clone; other rows omit it.

length	V	J	size	CDR3
12	TRBV5-1	TRBJ1-2	once	CASSPDRYGYTF
15	TRBV2	TRBJ2-3	.	CASRPGTGSTDTQYF
15	TRBV21-1	TRBJ1-6	.	CASGLWTGGDSPLHF
13	TRBV30	TRBJ1-3	.	CAWSEGSGNTIYF
14	TRBV27	TRBJ1-2	.	CASRVTGGIYGYTF
17	TRBV28	TRBJ2-3	once	CASSLLLGVGGSDTQYF
14	TRBV7-3	TRBJ2-2	.	CASSPQGNTGELFF
16	TRBV14	TRBJ1-4	.	CASSQEWQGVVEKLFF
15	TRBV2	TRBJ2-2	.	CASSEHRGNTGELFF
14	TRBV6-5	TRBJ2-7	.	CASSRQGLSYEQYF
15	TRBV16	TRBJ1-5	.	CASSQQGYGGQPQHF
16	TRBV9	TRBJ2-7	.	CASSVGTGQDSYEQYF
13	TRBV27	TRBJ1-2	.	CASSFQGAYGYTF
15	TRBV5-1	TRBJ1-3	.	CASSPEVGSGNTIYF
14	TRBV29-1	TRBJ2-7	few	CSVAYFGYVYEQYF
15	TRBV30	TRBJ1-2	.	CAWGPDRGRLLGYTF
14	TRBV6-1	TRBJ1-1	.	CASSFGTMNTEAFF
14	TRBV19	TRBJ1-1	.	CASSQGDLNTEAFF
13	TRBV6-5	TRBJ2-7	few	CASSLKTGNEQYF